The 18 T cell receptor beta chains below were found in one sample sequenced in a study of identical twins. TCRdb passed the 5' RACE reads through MiXCR, listing each CDR3 protein once. The table records roughly 570,000 distinct CDR3 sequences, around 9.6% of them present only once. These sequences were also reported in another study, on yellow fever vaccine responses in identical twins.

The sequencing input was PBMCs. The origin of the receptors is a woman younger than 35 in good health.

This clonotype came up many times. J is TRBJ2-1 and V is TRBV20-1, with 9 bases aligning to TRBD2. J was trimmed by 1 base and V by 5 bases; bases with no gene match: 3. CDR1 and CDR2 (germline): DFQATT, SNEGSKA (reference sequence). This CDR3 comprises 14 residues. CDR3 sequence (DNA): TGCAGTGCTTATCTAGCGGGATCCTACAATGAGCAGTTCTTC. Translation: CSAYLAGSYNEQFF.

This clonotype was seen a handful of times. The V and J genes are TRBV7-2 and TRBJ1-1; D is possibly TRBD1 (5 bases). Trimming removed 5 bases at V and 6 bases at J, with 13 bases between. The CDR3 runs to 13 residues. In germline, CDR1 is SGHTA, CDR2 FQGNSA. The CDR3 sequence is CASSTTGFAEAFF. The CDR3 nucleotides read TGTGCCAGCAGCACCACAGGATTTGCTGAAGCTTTCTTT.

This chain links TRBV7-3 with TRBJ2-5; 16 nucleotides agree with TRBD2. The CDR3 runs to 16 residues. CDR1 and CDR2 from the germline V gene are SGHTA and FQGTGA. V dropped 6 bases and J dropped 7; count of bases not matched to a gene: 8. The CDR3 loop reads CASSPSGTSGGATQYF. The CDR3 DNA reads as TGTGCCAGCAGTCCCTCCGGGACTAGCGGGGGGGCGACCCAGTACTTC.

The rearrangement joins TRBV20-1 to TRBJ2-3; no firm D call. Trimming removed 0 bases from V and 10 bases from J, with 17 bases in between. This CDR3 spans 14 amino acids. CDR1 DFQATT and CDR2 SNEGSKA come from the germline V gene (reference sequence). The CDR3 loop reads CSARDHMGGTSQYF. For the CDR3, the DNA is TGCAGTGCTAGAGATCATATGGGCGGCACTTCGCAGTATTTT.

The CDR3 DNA sequence: TGTGCCAGCAGCCAATCGCGCGGAATGACCGGGGAGCTGTTTTTT. It specifies CASSQSRGMTGELFF. This rearrangement joins TRBV16 to TRBJ2-2; no reliable D call. Germline assignment: CDR1 KGHSY and CDR2 FQNENV. V gave up 0 bases and J gave up 5 bases, with 10 bases separating them. The CDR3 is 15 residues long.

This clonotype came up many times. V usage is TRBV19 and J usage is TRBJ2-1; the D gene is possibly TRBD2 (6 bases). The CDR3 is 15 residues long. Germline assignment: CDR1 LNHDA and CDR2 SQIVND (reference sequence). The V gene lost 9 bases and the J gene lost 2 bases, with 17 bases spanning the gap. The CDR3 loop is CASSPDRGAYNEQFF. CDR3 DNA sequence: TGTGCCAGCAGCCCTGACCGCGGGGCCTACAATGAGCAGTTCTTC.

This chain uses TRBV30 with TRBJ2-7; 9 bases match TRBD1. This CDR3 spans 13 amino acids. After removal of 2 bases from V and 6 bases from J, the junction contained 5 bases not matched to a gene. Germline V CDR1 and CDR2: GTSNPN, SVGIG (reference sequence). CDR3 sequence: CAWSNRGPGEQYF. In DNA form, the CDR3 reads TGTGCCTGGAGTAACAGGGGGCCTGGCGAGCAGTACTTC.

The rearrangement joins TRBV5-1 to TRBJ1-4; D gene ambiguous. Trimming cost V 2 bases and J 7 bases, with 12 bases left between them. The CDR3 extends over 14 amino acids. Germline V gene data show CDR1 as SGHRS and CDR2 as YFSETQ. The CDR3 DNA follows: TGCGCCAGCAGCTTTCGGGCCATGGCTGAAAAACTGTTTTTT. Translating it yields CASSFRAMAEKLFF. Complete variable domain (other parts from reference TRBV5-1 and TRBJ1-4): KAGVTQTPRYLIKTRGQQVTLSCSPISGHRSVSWYQQTPGQGLQFLFEYFSETQRNKGNFPGRFSGRQFSNSRSEMNVSTLELGDSALYLCASSFRAMAEKLFFGSGTQLSVL.

This clonotype has only one observation. J is TRBJ2-2 and V is TRBV11-2, with TRBD2 identical over 15 bases. The J segment lost 3 bases and the V segment lost 5 bases, leaving 7 bases of the junction unmatched. Germline assignment: CDR1 SGHAT and CDR2 FQNNGV. The CDR3 spans 18 residues. This CDR3 reads CASSPGLAGGLDTGELFF. CDR3 DNA: TGTGCCAGCAGCCCCGGACTAGCGGGAGGGCTTGACACCGGGGAGCTGTTTTTT.

The CDR3 DNA sequence: TGTGCCACCAGCAGAGTAAGGGAGTGGGGGGGTGAGCAGTTCTTC. It codes for CATSRVREWGGEQFF. The V gene is TRBV15, the J gene TRBJ2-1, with TRBD2 matching 7 bases. Trimming cost V 1 base and J 9 bases; bases outside gene matches: 9. Germline V gives CDR1 LNHNV, CDR2 YYDKDF (reference sequence). The CDR3 length is 15 residues. Looking up the rest from reference TRBV15 and TRBJ2-1 gives the full variable domain: DAMVIQNPRYQVTQFGKPVTLSCSQTLNHNVMYWYQQKSSQAPKLLFHYYDKDFNNEADTPDNFQSRRPNTSFCFLDIRSPGLGDTAMYLCATSRVREWGGEQFFGPGTRLTVL.

With respect to this clonotype: A much larger clonotype is one base distant, so this may be a read error. The chain has TRBV12-3 or TRBV12-4 and TRBJ2-5; perhaps D is TRBD1 or TRBD2 (5 bases each). The CDR3 extends over 17 amino acids. Trimming pared 0 bases from V and 4 bases from J, leaving 18 bases between. The CDR3 sequence is CASSLALRGTFGETQYF. The CDR3 coding sequence is TGTGCCAGCAGTTTAGCTCTACGAGGGACCTTTGGAGAGACCCAGTACTTC.

This sequence joins TRBV20-1 and TRBJ2-3; weak D call: TRBD2 (5 bases). The germline V gene has CDR1 DFQATT and CDR2 SNEGSKA (reference sequence). This CDR3 region has 14 residues. Trimming stripped 5 bases from V and 1 base from J, with 13 bases between. The CDR3 protein is CSAFHVEGTDTQYF. DNA for the CDR3: TGCAGTGCTTTTCATGTGGAGGGCACAGATACGCAGTATTTT.

The sample holds many counts of this clonotype. The J gene is TRBJ1-3, the V gene TRBV4-2, with D tentatively TRBD1 (6 bases). The V end lost 0 bases, the J end lost 2 bases, and 14 bases lay between the germline ends. Germline-derived CDR1 and CDR2 are LGHNA and YNFKEQ. The CDR3 consists of 17 residues. CDR3 residues: CASSQEGGEGAGNTIYF. CDR3 coding DNA: TGTGCCAGCAGCCAAGAAGGGGGGGAAGGGGCTGGAAACACCATATATTTT.

The rearrangement joins TRBV18 to TRBJ2-7; the D gene is possibly TRBD1 (6 bases). The V end lost 2 bases, the J end lost 6 bases, and 14 bases lay between the germline ends. The germline gives CDR1 KGHSH, CDR2 LQKENI. The CDR3 spans 14 residues. CDR3 loop: CASSPVAGVLEQYF. CDR3 DNA sequence: TGTGCCAGCTCACCAGTGGCAGGGGTTCTCGAGCAGTACTTC.

The chain couples TRBV7-9 to TRBJ2-1; weak D call: TRBD2 (6 bases). CDR1 is SEHNR and CDR2 is FQNEAQ in the germline V gene (reference sequence). V was pared by 6 bases and J by 10 bases, with 13 bases between. The CDR3 extends over 12 amino acids. CDR3 residues: CASSPPSEEQFF. CDR3 nucleotides: TGTGCCAGCAGTCCACCTAGCGAGGAGCAGTTCTTC.

This clonotype showed up just a few times. This chain uses TRBV10-3 with TRBJ2-7; D is ambiguous. Germline CDR1 reads ENHRY; CDR2 reads SYGVKD. V gave up 0 bases and J gave up 7 bases, with 7 bases separating them. This CDR3 is built from 12 residues. Written as DNA, the CDR3 is TGTGCCATCAGTGAGTCGTTGGTAGAGCAGTACTTC. It translates to CAISESLVEQYF.

The J gene is TRBJ2-7, the V gene TRBV4-2, with D unclear. This CDR3 region has 15 residues. Trimming cost V 1 base and J 2 bases, with 12 bases left between them. Germline V gene data show CDR1 as LGHNA and CDR2 as YNFKEQ. CDR3 loop: CASSQVKGEAYEQYF. The DNA of the CDR3 is TGTGCCAGCAGCCAAGTGAAGGGCGAAGCCTACGAGCAGTACTTC.

Only a few counts were recorded for this clonotype. This chain uses TRBV5-1 with TRBJ2-7, with TRBD1 as a possible D gene (6 bases). Trimming removed 4 bases from V and 6 bases from J, with 14 bases in between. This CDR3 is 13 amino acids long. CDR1 is SGHRS and CDR2 is YFSETQ in the germline V gene. This chain's CDR3 is CASSGRTGLEQYF. In DNA, the CDR3 is TGCGCCAGCAGCGGCCGAACAGGGCTCGAGCAGTACTTC.